One and the same sample provided the 20 T cell receptor beta chains below, sequenced in a study of vaccination effects on CD4 cells after COVID-19. Expansion of antigen-specific CD4+ T cells with viral peptide pools was carried out by the ViraFEST assay before sequencing. Following culture for under 12 days, CD4+ T cells were isolated. Documented for the person is a PCR-confirmed SARS-CoV-2 infection occurring between March and December 2020. The table came from immunoSEQ multiplex PCR; TCRdb's copy has only in-frame clones and leaves some out. The table includes 35,000 to 55,000 clones, 65% to 70% detected once. The antigens of these receptors remain unknown. The sequencing used CD4+ T cells from PBMCs cultured with a peptide pool, collected before COVID-19 vaccination. The receptors come from a human donor who had a prior SARS-CoV-2 infection.

This clone was picked up a small number of times. V is TRBV7-2 and J is TRBJ2-2; D is undetermined. The CDR3 runs to 13 residues. CDR1 and CDR2 from the germline V gene are SGHTA and FQGNSA. The germline V and J ends were trimmed by 0 bases and 3 bases, with 2 bases remaining between them. CDR3 nucleotides: TGTGCCAGCAGCTTAGCCGACACCGGGGAGCTGTTTTTT. Protein: CASSLADTGELFF.

The chain employs TRBV5-5 and TRBJ2-7; 11 bases line up with TRBD1. V lost 3 bases, J lost 2 bases, and 13 bases stayed unmatched. Per germline, CDR1 SGHKS and CDR2 YYEKEE (reference sequence). This CDR3 comprises 18 residues. CDR3 amino acids: CASSSMTLPGQGAYEQYF. In DNA, the CDR3 is TGTGCCAGCAGCTCCATGACGTTACCGGGACAGGGGGCCTACGAGCAGTACTTC.

The rearrangement links TRBV19 to TRBJ2-2; maybe TRBD1 (6 bases). The V and J ends lost 5 bases and 3 bases respectively, with 16 bases between them. Germline V gene sequence: CDR1 LNHDA, CDR2 SQIVND (reference sequence). This CDR3 contains 16 residues. CDR3 sequence reads: CASSALTGFDTGELFF. Here the CDR3 DNA reads TGTGCCAGTAGTGCCTTGACAGGATTCGACACCGGGGAGCTGTTTTTT.

The chain couples TRBV18 to TRBJ2-2; 13 bases fit TRBD2. This CDR3 has 17 amino acids. Trimming removed 4 bases from V and 5 bases from J; junction bases left unmatched: 7. Per germline, CDR1 KGHSH and CDR2 LQKENI. The CDR3 loop is CASSQSRLAGGTGELFF. The CDR3 nucleotides read TGTGCCAGCTCACAATCGAGACTAGCGGGAGGTACCGGGGAGCTGTTTTTT.

The chain couples TRBV2 to TRBJ2-7; D is perhaps TRBD1 or TRBD2 (5 bases each). V lost 2 bases to trimming and J lost 8 bases, with 13 bases between them. Germline V CDR1 and CDR2: SNHLY, FYNNEI. CDR3 length: 13 residues. The CDR3 DNA reads as TGTGCCAGCAGTGAACCCCCTGAGGGACAGCAGTACTTC. Translation: CASSEPPEGQQYF.

The CDR3 protein is CASKGAGRNNSPLHF. The CDR3 nucleotides read TGTGCCAGCAAAGGGGCAGGACGCAATAATTCACCCCTCCACTTT. This chain joins TRBV28 and TRBJ1-6, with D possibly being TRBD1 (5 bases). Trimming took off 7 bases at V and 5 bases at J, with 15 bases between the two ends. This CDR3 comprises 15 residues. CDR1 MDHEN and CDR2 SYDVKM come from the germline V gene.

V and J are TRBV6-5 and TRBJ2-4; 12 bases match TRBD1. J lost 7 bases, V lost 5 bases, and 3 bases had no gene match. This CDR3 is 14 amino acids long. Germline CDR1 reads MNHEY; CDR2 reads SVGAGI. This chain's CDR3 is CASSPGTGGNIQYF. The CDR3, as DNA: TGTGCCAGCAGTCCCGGGACAGGGGGCAACATTCAGTACTTC.

The rearrangement uses TRBV12-3 or TRBV12-4 and TRBJ2-1, with 9 bases matching TRBD1. CDR3 length: 13 residues. With V trimmed by 5 bases and J by 12 bases, 8 bases remained unmatched. CDR3 in amino acids: CASSPRDRVSQFF. The CDR3 DNA reads as TGTGCCAGCAGTCCCAGGGACAGGGTGTCGCAGTTCTTC.

The rearrangement joins TRBV3-1 (or the pseudogene TRBV3-2) to TRBJ1-6, with 9 bases fitting TRBD1. The length of the CDR3 is 15 residues. With V trimmed by 4 bases and J by 9 bases, 7 bases remained unmatched. CDR1 and CDR2 (germline): LGHDT, YNNKEL (reference sequence). The CDR3 bases are TGTGCCAGCAGCCGATCGACAGGGGGGAGTTCACCCCTCCACTTT. It codes for CASSRSTGGSSPLHF.

V is TRBV7-2 and J is TRBJ2-3, with 9 bases that match TRBD2. Germline-derived CDR1 and CDR2 are SGHTA and FQGNSA. This CDR3 has 15 amino acids. Unmatched junction bases numbered 5, after V lost 6 bases and J lost 1 base. The chain's CDR3 is CASSTRTSGTDTQYF. The CDR3, as DNA: TGTGCCAGCAGTACAAGGACTAGCGGCACAGATACGCAGTATTTT. Based on the CDR3 plus reference TRBV7-2 and TRBJ2-3, the full variable domain is GAGVSQSPSNKVTEKGKDVELRCDPISGHTALYWYRQSLGQGLEFLIYFQGNSAPDKSGLPSDRFSAERTGGSVSTLTIQRTQQEDSAVYLCASSTRTSGTDTQYFGPGTRLTVL.

The chain combines TRBV6-5 with TRBJ2-1; possible D gene TRBD1, 6 bases. Germline CDR1 MNHEY, CDR2 SVGAGI. The CDR3 is 15 amino acids. V gave up 7 bases and J gave up 12 bases, with 25 bases separating them. For the CDR3, the DNA is TGTGCCAGCACCACAGGGCGGATACCTACAATGAGGCAGTTCTTC. Protein sequence: CASTTGRIPTMRQFF.

The V gene is TRBV2, the J gene TRBJ1-4; D not resolved. From germline, CDR1 is SNHLY and CDR2 FYNNEI. Trimming left V 3 bases short and J 5 bases short, with 10 bases between. The CDR3 covers 14 residues. CDR3 nucleotides: TGTGCCAGCAGTGATCATACGGTCAATGAAAAACTGTTTTTT. Translation gives CASSDHTVNEKLFF.

V gene TRBV10-3 combines with J gene TRBJ1-1; the match to TRBD1 covers 8 bases. CDR1 ENHRY and CDR2 SYGVKD come from the germline V gene. V lost 5 bases, J lost 5 bases, and 13 bases stayed unmatched. This CDR3 has 16 amino acids. CDR3 region: CAISQSLQGAGTEAFF. The CDR3 region has the DNA TGTGCCATCAGTCAATCCCTCCAGGGGGCTGGGACTGAAGCTTTCTTT.

The chain links TRBV19 to TRBJ2-2; possibly TRBD1 or TRBD2 for D (6 bases each). In germline, CDR1 is LNHDA, CDR2 SQIVND (reference sequence). V dropped 6 bases and J dropped 1 base, with 15 bases sitting between them. This CDR3 is built from 16 residues. CDR3 DNA sequence: TGTGCCAGTAGCCGCGTTGGGGGGCGGAACACCGGGGAGCTGTTTTTT. Residues: CASSRVGGRNTGELFF.

CDR3 amino acids: CASSLGLGEQFF. In nucleotides, the CDR3 is TGTGCCAGCAGCTTAGGACTTGGTGAGCAGTTCTTC. V usage is TRBV7-3 and J usage is TRBJ2-1, with a tentative D call TRBD2 (5 bases). V was cut by 2 bases and J by 9 bases, with 8 bases left in between. CDR1 SGHTA and CDR2 FQGTGA come from the germline V gene. The CDR3 has 12 residues.

This chain connects TRBV18 to TRBJ1-3; TRBD1 might be the D (5 bases). This CDR3 spans 13 amino acids. V was clipped by 4 bases and J by 1 base, with 5 bases between them. Germline loops: CDR1 KGHSH, CDR2 LQKENI. Here the CDR3 DNA reads TGTGCCAGCTCACAGGGGTCTGGAAACACCATATATTTT. It codes for CASSQGSGNTIYF.

V usage is TRBV11-3 and J usage is TRBJ2-2; a weak D match, TRBD1 (5 bases). The CDR3 has 15 residues. Germline loops: CDR1 SGHNT, CDR2 YENEEA. V was shortened by 5 bases and J by 1 base, with 11 bases between the two germline ends. Here the CDR3 DNA reads TGTGCCAGCAGCCGACAGATACTGAACACCGGGGAGCTGTTTTTT. It yields the protein CASSRQILNTGELFF.

The chain recombines TRBV29-1 with TRBJ2-5; D unresolved. Germline CDR1 is SQVTM and CDR2 is ANQGSEA. The CDR3 has 12 amino acids. V lost 6 bases to trimming and J lost 0 bases, with 8 bases between them. The CDR3 loop reads CSVRNHQETQYF. The DNA of the CDR3 is TGCAGCGTCAGGAATCACCAAGAGACCCAGTACTTC.

The chain joins TRBV19 to TRBJ2-4; 11 bases match TRBD1. The CDR3 contains 17 residues. With 4 bases clipped from V and 0 bases from J, the junction kept 5 bases outside the gene matches. CDR1 LNHDA and CDR2 SQIVND come from the germline V gene (reference sequence). This CDR3 reads CASSKGQGGLAKNIQYF. The CDR3 region has the DNA TGTGCCAGTAGTAAGGGACAGGGGGGGCTAGCCAAAAACATTCAGTACTTC.

This clone was seen more than once but under ten times. The rearrangement joins TRBV7-9 to TRBJ1-4, with TRBD1 matching over 7 bases. Germline lookup yields CDR1 SEHNR and CDR2 FQNEAQ (reference sequence). The CDR3 extends over 16 amino acids. The trim removed 5 bases at V and 0 bases at J, leaving 6 bases unmatched. DNA of the CDR3: TGTGCCAGCAGCACCGGGACAGATGCAACTAATGAAAAACTGTTTTTT. Encoded protein: CASSTGTDATNEKLFF. Together with reference TRBV7-9 and TRBJ1-4, the CDR3 gives the full variable domain: DTGVSQNPRHKITKRGQNVTFRCDPISEHNRLYWYRQTLGQGPEFLTYFQNEAQLEKSRLLSDRFSAERPKGSFSTLEIQRTEQGDSAMYLCASSTGTDATNEKLFFGSGTQLSVL.